A selection of T cell receptor beta chains follows, all from one sample in a study of blood T cells in healthy people across ages. Using its own MiXCR run on the 5' RACE reads, TCRdb lists one record per CDR3 protein. This table holds approximately 820,000 distinct CDR3 sequences, under 45% found once. Sequences were obtained from blood. These receptors came from a man aged 55-75 years in good health. The CDR3 runs from the conserved cysteine through the conserved F or W. Clone size is not always given. Where it is, it says once, few, many or a class for expanded clones.

cdr3_aa v_call clone_size
CACRDRSNSPLHF TRBV10-1 few
CASSTPGHSYEQYF TRBV6-2/TRBV6-3 few
CASSLAGRRQETQYF TRBV5-1 many
CASSANWETQYF TRBV21-1 few
CASSQGSGEQFF TRBV14 NA
CASNLVTGYTEAFF TRBV12-3/TRBV12-4 few
CASSHPFQTGVETQYF TRBV6-1 once
CASSLQTGFGDTQYF TRBV27 NA
CAWARQGDQPQHF TRBV30 NA
CASSFLLNTEAFF TRBV12-3/TRBV12-4 few
CASSPLGQPSYNEQFF TRBV6-1 NA
CASRSPGEKETQYF TRBV6-5 NA
CASSVQQGPKETQYF TRBV9 NA
CSVVTDQFSAFF TRBV29-1 many
CASKGDRGTDTQYF TRBV6-2/TRBV6-3 NA
CASSERYRVKSNTEAFF TRBV6-1 few
CATKDKGETQYF TRBV6-2/TRBV6-3 NA
CASSPSSGTQYF TRBV7-2 NA
CASSPSGSPFPQHF TRBV27 NA
CASNSGGGPSYEQYF TRBV9 NA
CASSSTPIVVAGPEQYF TRBV6-6 NA
CASSYNQRRGGSYEQYF TRBV6-2/TRBV6-3 NA
CASSDRRALGPQHF TRBV2 NA
CSVEGQGASGTQYF TRBV29-1 NA
CASRERGGFSYNEQFF TRBV6-6 few
CASSQDMAGDYNEQFF TRBV4-3 NA
CASSQGGGIQYF TRBV6-5 few
CASSQVVSGQETQYF TRBV3-1 NA
CASSQDVAGNQETQYF TRBV4-3 few
CASSDVLRGIQETQYF TRBV7-6 NA
CASSLGGWKTQYF TRBV5-5 NA
CASSSPLAGAARNEQFF TRBV6-5 NA
CASSLGFSEQYF TRBV12-3/TRBV12-4 many
CASSQQGNEGQPQHF TRBV12-3/TRBV12-4 NA
CSASPLTQPQHF TRBV20-1 few
CATNEKLFF TRBV24-1 NA
CSVRQGSGGYTF TRBV29-1 NA
CASSQAWTTQETQYF TRBV4-3 NA
CASGLTGAYGEKLFF TRBV12-5 few
CASSFAAPNTEAFF TRBV27 few
CASMLSQGANEQFF TRBV12-3/TRBV12-4 NA
CSARQGQGAGQPQHF TRBV20-1 NA
CSARDPTSGGTETQYF TRBV20-1 NA
CARRPAMGSWGNEQYF TRBV2 NA
CASRSVGGRMTTLHF TRBV11-2 NA